This TCR beta chain was captured by sequencing in a study of T cells in Graves' hyperthyroidism and ophthalmopathy. Turning to the study itself: Before any treatment, at initial diagnosis, peripheral blood was collected. Findings and caveats of the study: Ophthalmopathy stood apart from stable hyperthyroidism in a 13 V-J model.

The CDR3 regions of TCR beta were amplified from RNA transcripts. The study used the HTBI primer set for a first-round RT-PCR of the TCR CDR3. Via MiXCR, TCRdb re-called the multiplex PCR reads, giving one row per CDR3 protein. The data hold around 340,000 distinct CDR3 sequences, with 15% to 20% observed a single time. This clonotype was counted a single time. Its antigen is not known. Compared with germline, one end of the junction differs, possibly owing to a read error. The CDR3 is 15 amino acids. Germline V gene data show CDR1 as MDHEN and CDR2 as SYDVKM. Sequenced sample: blood. This chain connects TRBV28 to TRBJ2-5; TRBD2 matches at 7 bases. The origin of this receptor is a woman aged 40 to 49 with Graves' ophthalmopathy. This CDR3 is CASSDRGDVQETQYF. In nucleotides, the CDR3 is TGTGCCAGCAGCGACCGGGGGGATGTACAAGAGACCCAATACTTC.